This TCR beta chain was recorded in a study of cytomegalovirus exposure and HLA in healthy donors. Study as a whole: Among roughly 180 million T cells, an earlier analysis found approximately 110 million unique TCR beta sequences.

Each donor was nominally healthy when sampled (though unrecorded immune exposures were likely). CDR3 length: 15 residues. J lost 3 bases, V lost 4 bases, and 4 bases had no gene match. The germline V gene has CDR1 SGHNT and CDR2 YENEEA. Comments on this clone: The target antigen is unknown.

The PCR made use of 60 Vbeta and 13 Jbeta primers. Clones were read by immunoSEQ multiplex PCR, and TCRdb kept only the in-frame ones, dropping some. The repertoire holds about 190,000 clones, with approximately 78% as singletons. The study's findings and limits: Among TCR beta chains, those listed as cytomegalovirus-associated numbered around 180. Sequencing had likely introduced a cluster of highly shared sequence variants as an artifact.

The receptor was isolated from a woman aged 18-29 years in good health and CMV-seronegative. The V and J genes are TRBV11-3 and TRBJ2-1, with 9 bases that match TRBD2. Sequencing was performed on PBMCs. The CDR3 sequence is CASSSLAGRYNEQFF. CDR3 nucleotides: TGTGCCAGCAGCTCCCTAGCGGGGCGCTACAATGAGCAGTTCTTC.